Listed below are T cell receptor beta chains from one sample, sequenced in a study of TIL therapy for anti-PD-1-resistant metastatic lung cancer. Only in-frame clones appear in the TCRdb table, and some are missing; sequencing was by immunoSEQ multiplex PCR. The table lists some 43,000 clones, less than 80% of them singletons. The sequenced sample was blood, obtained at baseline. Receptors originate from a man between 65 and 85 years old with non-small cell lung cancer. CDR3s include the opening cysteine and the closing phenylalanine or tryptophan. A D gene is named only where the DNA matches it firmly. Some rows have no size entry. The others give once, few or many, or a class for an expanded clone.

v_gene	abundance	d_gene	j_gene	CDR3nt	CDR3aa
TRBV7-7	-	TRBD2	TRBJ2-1	TGTGCCAGCAGCCCCGGGACTAGCGGAGGGGGTTACAATGAGCAGTTCTTC	CASSPGTSGGGYNEQFF
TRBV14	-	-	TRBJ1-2	TGTGCCAGCAGCCAAAGCCTCTTTGCGCTATCTAACTATGGCTACACCTTC	CASSQSLFALSNYGYTF
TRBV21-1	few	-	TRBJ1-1	TGTGCCAGCAGCTGGGGAGGGACAGCGAACACTGAAGCTTTCTTT	CASSWGGTANTEAFF
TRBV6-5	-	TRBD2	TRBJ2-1	TGTGCCAGCAGTTCTCGGACTAGCGGCAATGAGCAGTTCTTC	CASSSRTSGNEQFF
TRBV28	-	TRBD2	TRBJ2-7	TGTGCCAGCAGTAAACCGGGACTAGCGGCCTACGAGCAGTACTTC	CASSKPGLAAYEQYF
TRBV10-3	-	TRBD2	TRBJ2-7	TGTGCCATCAGAGTCAGGGCTAGCGGGGGGCTCGGGTACGAGCAGTACTTC	CAIRVRASGGLGYEQYF
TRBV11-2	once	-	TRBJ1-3	TGTGCCAGCAGCTCGACATCCAGCTCTGGAAACACCATATATTTT	CASSSTSSSGNTIYF
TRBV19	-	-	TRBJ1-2	TGTGCCAGTAGTACCGGGACGGAGTTCGGCTACACCTTC	CASSTGTEFGYTF
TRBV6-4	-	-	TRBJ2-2	TGTGCCAGCAGTGACAGGGAAAGGGACACCGGGGAGCTGTTTTTT	CASSDRERDTGELFF
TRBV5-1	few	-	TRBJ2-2	TGCGCCAGCAGCTTGGACAGGGTGGGGACCGGGGAGCTGTTTTTT	CASSLDRVGTGELFF
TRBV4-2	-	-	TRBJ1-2	TGTGCCAGCAGCCAAGACACGGGATCGGGCGGCTACACCTTC	CASSQDTGSGGYTF
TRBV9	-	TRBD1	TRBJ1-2	TGTGCCAGCAGCGTACTAACAGGGGAAGGTCGTGGCTACACCTTC	CASSVLTGEGRGYTF
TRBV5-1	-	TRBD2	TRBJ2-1	TGCGCGAGCGGGGCGGGGAATGAGCAGTTCTTC	CASGAGNEQFF
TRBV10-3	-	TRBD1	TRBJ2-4	TGTGCCATCAGTGGGACAGGTCTTGAAAACATTCAGTACTTC	CAISGTGLENIQYF
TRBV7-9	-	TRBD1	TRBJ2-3	TGTGCCAGCAGCCCCGGACAGGCCTTCACAGATACGCAGTATTTT	CASSPGQAFTDTQYF
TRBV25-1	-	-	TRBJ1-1	TGTGCCAGCAGTGGGGGAAGCGGTACTGAAGCTTTCTTT	CASSGGSGTEAFF
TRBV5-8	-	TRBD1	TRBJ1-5	TGTGCCAGCAGCAAAGGGACAGGGGGCATGAGTCAGCCCCAGCATTTT	CASSKGTGGMSQPQHF
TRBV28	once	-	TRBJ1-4	TGTGCCAGCAGTCTCACAGGTTCAACTAATGAAAAACTGTTTTTT	CASSLTGSTNEKLFF
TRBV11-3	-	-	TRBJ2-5	TGTGCCAGCAGTTTGGACGGTCAAGAGACCCAGTACTTC	CASSLDGQETQYF
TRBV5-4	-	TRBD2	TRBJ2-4	TGTGCCAGCAGCTTGGCCCCCGGGACTAGCGGGAGGGGCGCCAAAAACATTCAGTACTTC	CASSLAPGTSGRGAKNIQYF
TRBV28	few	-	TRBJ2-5	TGTGCCAGCAGTCCGCCAAAGGGGGAGACCCAGTACTTC	CASSPPKGETQYF
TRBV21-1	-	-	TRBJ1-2	TGTGCCAGCAGCAAAATTCCCCCACCCGGGACAGGGGAAAGTGGCTACACCTTC	CASSKIPPPGTGESGYTF
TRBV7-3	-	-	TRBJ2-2	TGTGCCAGCAGTAAGATAGCGAACACCGGGGAGCTGTTTTTT	CASSKIANTGELFF
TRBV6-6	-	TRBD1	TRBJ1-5	TGTGCCAGCCGGGACAGGGAGAATCAGCCCCAGCATTTT	CASRDRENQPQHF
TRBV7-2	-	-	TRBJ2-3	TGTGCCAGCAAGCGTTCTGGCACAGATACGCAGTATTTT	CASKRSGTDTQYF
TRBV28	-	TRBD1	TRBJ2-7	TGTGCCAGCAGTTTGGGGACAGGTCCCTACGAGCAGTACTTC	CASSLGTGPYEQYF
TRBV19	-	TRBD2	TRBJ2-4	TGTGCCAGTAGTGCCAACGTAGCGGGAGCCTCAGACCGAGCCAAAAACATTCAGTACTTC	CASSANVAGASDRAKNIQYF
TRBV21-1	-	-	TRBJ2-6	TGTGCCAGCAGCAAAGGAGACCACGGGACAGGGTTCCCTGGGGCCAACGTCCTGACTTTC	CASSKGDHGTGFPGANVLTF
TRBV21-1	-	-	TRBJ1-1	TGTGCCAGCAGCAAAGGACGGACGACTCCCGGGGGGACTGAAGCTTTCTTT	CASSKGRTTPGGTEAFF
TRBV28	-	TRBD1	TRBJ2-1	TGTGCCAGCATGGGAACCGGGACAGGGGAGTTCTTC	CASMGTGTGEFF
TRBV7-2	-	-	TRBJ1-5	TGTGCCAGCAGCTTCCAGACAGGACTTTACAATCAGCCCCAGCATTTT	CASSFQTGLYNQPQHF
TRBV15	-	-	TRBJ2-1	TGTGCCACCTTAAATTTCGGGGGCGACATTTATGAGCAGTTCTTC	CATLNFGGDIYEQFF
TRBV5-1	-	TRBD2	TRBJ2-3	TGCGCCAGCAGCTTGGTACTAGCGGGACGCACAGATACGCAGTATTTT	CASSLVLAGRTDTQYF
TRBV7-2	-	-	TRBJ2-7	TGTGCCAGCAGCTTAGTCTACGAGCAGTACTTC	CASSLVYEQYF
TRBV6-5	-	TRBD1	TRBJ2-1	TGTGCCAGCAGTTTTGACAGGGGGGAATACAATGAGCAGTTCTTC	CASSFDRGEYNEQFF
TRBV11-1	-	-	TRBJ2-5	TGTGCCAGCAGCTTATCCCACCTGACCGGCCTGGGGGAGCAGTACTTC	CASSLSHLTGLGEQYF
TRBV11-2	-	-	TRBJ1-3	TGTGCCAGCAGCTTACGGCCGGCGAACACCATATATTTT	CASSLRPANTIYF
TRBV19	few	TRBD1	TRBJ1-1	TGTGCCAGTAGTTCACAGGGGTCGCGGGACACTGAAGCTTTCTTT	CASSSQGSRDTEAFF
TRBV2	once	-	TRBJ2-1	TGTGCCAGCAGTGGGTACGGGAGCAACAATGAGCAGTTCTTC	CASSGYGSNNEQFF
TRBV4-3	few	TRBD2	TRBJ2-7	TGCGCCAGCAGCCAAGAGAGCGGGAGCTCCTACGAGCAGTACTTC	CASSQESGSSYEQYF
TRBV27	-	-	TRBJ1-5	TGTGCCAGCAGTTCCAGCGATAGCAATCAGCCCCAGCATTTT	CASSSSDSNQPQHF
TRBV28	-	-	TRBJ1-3	TGTGCCAGCAGGAGAACAGGAGCCTCTGGAAACACCATATATTTT	CASRRTGASGNTIYF
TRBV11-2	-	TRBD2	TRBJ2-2	TGTGCCAGCACCCTAACTAGCGTGAACACCGGGGAGCTGTTTTTT	CASTLTSVNTGELFF
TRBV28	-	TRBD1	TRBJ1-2	TGTGCCAGCAGTTACGGACAGGTGGGCTATGGCTACACCTTC	CASSYGQVGYGYTF
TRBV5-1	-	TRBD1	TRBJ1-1	TGCGCCAGCAGCCCAAGGACAGGGGCTCCGATGAACACTGAAGCTTTCTTT	CASSPRTGAPMNTEAFF
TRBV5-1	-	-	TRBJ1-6	TGCGCCAGCAGCAAAGACAGACTATCTAATTCACCCCTCCACTTT	CASSKDRLSNSPLHF
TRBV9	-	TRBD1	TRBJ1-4	TGTGCCAGCAGCGTAGGGGTAGGGGGCGTTGAAAAACTGTTTTTT	CASSVGVGGVEKLFF
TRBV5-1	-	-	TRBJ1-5	TGCGCCAGCAGCTTGGGTCCGGGTTTCAATCAGCCCCAGCATTTT	CASSLGPGFNQPQHF